The 5 T cell receptor beta chains listed next were all sequenced from one sample in a study of shared clonotypes between healthy human individuals. Sequenced by immunoSEQ multiplex PCR; TCRdb stores in-frame clones only, minus some. This repertoire shows 1.6 million or so clones, 96% found once; its top ten account for about 1.2%. Source material: naive CD4+ T cells sorted from blood. Subset meaning: CD45RA+ positively selected. These receptor sequences come from a young man in good health.

This chain uses TRBV7-8 with TRBJ2-3, with 13 bases identical to TRBD2. The CDR3 has 17 amino acids. Germline V lookup: CDR1 SGHVS, CDR2 FQNEAQ. With V trimmed by 4 bases and J by 4 bases, 8 bases remained unmatched. For the CDR3, the DNA is TGTGCCAGCAGCTCTGAGACTAGCGGGAGGATAGCAGATACGCAGTATTTT. Protein sequence: CASSSETSGRIADTQYF.

This rearrangement joins TRBV7-9 to TRBJ2-7, with 9 bases aligning to TRBD1. The CDR3 sequence is 14 residues long. Germline V CDR1 and CDR2: SEHNR, FQNEAQ (reference sequence). The V gene end was trimmed by 4 bases and the J gene end by 5 bases; junction bases not matched to a gene: 6. The CDR3: CASSSDRGGHEQYF. In DNA, the CDR3 is TGTGCCAGCAGCTCGGACAGGGGTGGACACGAGCAGTACTTC.

The rearrangement uses TRBV10-1 and TRBJ2-1; 10 bases align to TRBD2. In germline, CDR1 is WNHNN, CDR2 SYGVQD (reference sequence). The CDR3 runs to 15 residues. J gave up 6 bases and V 6 bases, and 8 bases lay outside the gene matches. CDR3 residues: CASSPLAGGPNEQFF. As DNA, the CDR3 is TGCGCCAGCAGCCCCTTAGCGGGAGGACCCAATGAGCAGTTCTTC.

This chain connects TRBV18 to TRBJ1-4, with a weak D call TRBD1 (5 bases). This CDR3 has 15 residues. V was trimmed by 3 bases and J by 4 bases, leaving 12 bases between them. The germline gives CDR1 KGHSH, CDR2 LQKENI. CDR3 coding DNA: TGTGCCAGCTCACCCTGGGACGGCGGTAATGAAAAACTGTTTTTT. This codes for CASSPWDGGNEKLFF.

This clone came up once. This chain connects TRBV7-9 to TRBJ1-4; D is unresolved. Looked up from germline, CDR1 is SEHNR and CDR2 is FQNEAQ (reference sequence). Trimming took off 2 bases at V and 8 bases at J, with 9 bases between the two ends. The length of the CDR3 is 13 residues. CDR3 sequence reads: CASSLPQLEKLFF. The CDR3, as DNA: TGTGCCAGCAGCTTACCCCAGTTGGAAAAACTGTTTTTT.